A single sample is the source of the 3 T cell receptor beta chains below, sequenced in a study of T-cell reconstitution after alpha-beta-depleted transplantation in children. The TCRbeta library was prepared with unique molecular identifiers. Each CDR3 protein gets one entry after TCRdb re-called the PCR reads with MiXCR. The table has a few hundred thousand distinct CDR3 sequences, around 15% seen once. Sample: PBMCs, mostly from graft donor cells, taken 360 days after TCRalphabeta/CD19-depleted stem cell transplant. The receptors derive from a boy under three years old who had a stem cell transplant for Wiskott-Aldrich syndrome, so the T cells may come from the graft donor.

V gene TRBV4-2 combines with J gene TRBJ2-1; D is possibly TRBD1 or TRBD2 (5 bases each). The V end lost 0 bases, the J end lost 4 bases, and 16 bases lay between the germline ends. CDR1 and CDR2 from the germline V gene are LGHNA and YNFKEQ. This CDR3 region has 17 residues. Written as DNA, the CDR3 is TGTGCCAGCAGCCAAGATCTGGCTCGGGGCCTTTACAATGAGCAGTTCTTC. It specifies CASSQDLARGLYNEQFF.

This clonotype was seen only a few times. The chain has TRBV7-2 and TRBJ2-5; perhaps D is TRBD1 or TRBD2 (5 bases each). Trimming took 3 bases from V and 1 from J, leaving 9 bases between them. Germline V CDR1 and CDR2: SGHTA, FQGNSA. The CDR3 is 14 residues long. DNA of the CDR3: TGTGCCAGCAGCTTCGGGGCCAGCCAAGAGACCCAGTACTTC. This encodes CASSFGASQETQYF.

CDR3 in DNA: TGTGCCAGCAGCCCTGACACCTATGAAGGGTTGCCCCAGTACTTC. As protein: CASSPDTYEGLPQYF. The chain carries TRBV11-2 and TRBJ2-5; no clear D gene. The CDR3 spans 15 residues. Germline V gene sequence: CDR1 SGHAT, CDR2 FQNNGV. V lost 5 bases and J lost 9, with 22 bases in between. Using reference TRBV11-2 and TRBJ2-5 for the parts outside the CDR3, the full variable domain is EAGVAQSPRYKIIEKRQSVAFWCNPISGHATLYWYQQILGQGPKLLIQFQNNGVVDDSQLPKDRFSAERLKGVDSTLKIQPAKLEDSAVYLCASSPDTYEGLPQYFGPGTRLLVL.